This T cell receptor (beta chain) was profiled in a study of beta chain features in type 1 diabetes. In the study overall: All samples together contributed more than 90,000,000 sorted cells for examination. Regarding the study as a whole: Whether HLA type affects TCRB rearrangement stayed undetermined in the present work. When Type 1 diabetes patients were examined, their TCRB CDR3s proved moderately but significantly shorter in all four CD4+ subsets.

In regard to this clone: The antigen is not known.

Every isolated RNA sample was fully reverse transcribed, so sequencing captured expressed TCRB transcripts. Generated by immunoSEQ multiplex PCR, the TCRdb table keeps only in-frame clones and is missing some. The data contain some 410,000 clones, more than 9.5% of them singletons. CDR3 size: 14 residues. V was cut by 3 bases and J by 2 bases, with 11 bases left in between. Germline loops: CDR1 SGHNT, CDR2 YENEEA. The source material was naive CD4+ T cells from blood. This TCR derives from a woman between 18 and 29 years old in good health. This chain connects TRBV11-3 to TRBJ2-7, with D hard to call. DNA for the CDR3: TGTGCCAGCAGCTTGCCAGGACGGACCTACGAGCAGTACTTC. Its protein product is CASSLPGRTYEQYF.